This T cell receptor (beta chain) was found in a study of T cell repertoires in cytomegalovirus infection. This clonotype has a handful of counts. The CDR3 loop spans 16 amino acids. Per the germline V gene, CDR1 is MNHEY and CDR2 is SVGAGI. V shed 1 base and J shed 5 bases, with 17 bases lying between them. A single record per CDR3 protein comes from TCRdb applying MiXCR to the reads. Here the sample spans roughly 500,000 distinct CDR3 sequences, 10% to 12% being singletons. The chain employs TRBV6-5 and TRBJ2-5; D tentatively reads TRBD1 or TRBD2 (5 bases each). The clonotype originates from a human donor in good health (CMV status not recorded). Some clones in this sample may be carry-over from other donors' samples. Input material: PBMCs. DNA for the CDR3: TGTGCCAGCAGTTACTATCTTGCAGAGGGGACGGAGACCCAGTACTTC. It translates to CASSYYLAEGTETQYF.